The rows below give T cell receptor beta chains drawn from one sample of a study of Graves' ophthalmopathy and Graves' hyperthyroidism. MiXCR, run by TCRdb on the multiplex PCR reads, gives a single entry per CDR3 protein. The sample holds 400,000 to 450,000 distinct CDR3 sequences, about 21% seen once. Source material: peripheral blood. Receptors originate from a woman aged 18-35 years with stable Graves' hyperthyroidism. The conserved cysteine and the conserved F or W are not part of the CDR3 here. A D gene is named only where the DNA matches it firmly.

TRBV11-2,TRBD2,NA,ASSFGLAGGQETQY
TRBV4-1,NA,TRBJ2-7,ASSQEDTPRRSGYEQY
TRBV6-5,NA,TRBJ1-2,ASSYWRGAYGYT
TRBV6-5,TRBD1,TRBJ2-7,ASSYTGTGLVYEQY
TRBV12-3/TRBV12-4,NA,TRBJ1-2,ASSYRGARDLGGYT
TRBV15,NA,TRBJ1-5,ATSTGYQPQH
TRBV6-4,NA,TRBJ2-2,ASSRLFSAPVDTGELF
TRBV30,TRBD1,TRBJ2-7,AWSVGTGEDEQY
TRBV6-2/TRBV6-3,NA,TRBJ2-2,ASSVEGPTEYTGELF
TRBV12-3/TRBV12-4,TRBD1,TRBJ2-5,ASSLQGVLETQY
TRBV6-5,NA,TRBJ1-1,ASKRGTEAF
TRBV28,NA,TRBJ1-1,ASSSAGMNTEAF
TRBV30,TRBD1,TRBJ1-5,AWSDPRDRRQPQH
TRBV9,NA,TRBJ2-7,ASSVESDSSYEQY
TRBV6-2/TRBV6-3,NA,TRBJ1-1,ASSYRRVGEAF
TRBV19,NA,TRBJ2-2,ASRRDLNTGELF
TRBV19,TRBD2,TRBJ2-2,ASSTTSYHTGELF
TRBV28,TRBD1,TRBJ1-3,ASSSHRGSGNTIY
TRBV12-3/TRBV12-4,NA,TRBJ2-2,ASSWTVVRGGELF
TRBV11-2,NA,TRBJ2-5,ASSFRGDPGETQY
TRBV6-5,NA,TRBJ1-1,ASSATGFFGNTEAF
TRBV2,NA,TRBJ2-4,ASRMIAKNIQY